The 26 T cell receptor beta chains below all came from one sample that was sequenced in a study of cytomegalovirus exposure and HLA in healthy donors. Use of 60 Vbeta and 13 Jbeta primers characterized the PCR. Some clones are missing from TCRdb's copy, which holds only in-frame ones; the method was immunoSEQ multiplex PCR. The data hold hundreds of thousands of clones, with about three quarters observed a single time. What was sequenced was PBMCs. These TCRs come from a male donor in good health and CMV-seronegative.

The chain carries TRBV10-3 and TRBJ1-1; the match to TRBD1 covers 7 bases. The germline gives CDR1 ENHRY, CDR2 SYGVKD. The V segment lost 11 bases and the J segment 2 bases; nucleotides outside the gene matches: 5. The CDR3 spans 12 residues. The CDR3 DNA follows: TGTGCCGTTCAGGGGGGAAACACTGAAGCTTTCTTT. Protein sequence: CAVQGGNTEAFF.

The chain recombines TRBV5-1 with TRBJ2-7, with a possible D match to TRBD1 (6 bases). Looked up from germline, CDR1 is SGHRS and CDR2 is YFSETQ. The CDR3 loop spans 13 amino acids. Deletions cut 10 bases from V and 6 bases from J, with 20 bases between. The CDR3 protein is CARFGVYRVEQYF. The CDR3 bases are TGCGCCCGATTCGGAGTTTACAGGGTCGAGCAGTACTTC.

Only one count was recorded for this clone. This chain connects TRBV28 to TRBJ1-2; D is ambiguous. CDR3 length: 14 amino acids. Germline values: CDR1 MDHEN, CDR2 SYDVKM. Trimming stripped 1 base from V and 4 bases from J, with 10 bases between. The CDR3, as DNA: TGTGCCAGCAGTTTATATCCGGGAGTCTATGGCTACACCTTC. Translating it yields CASSLYPGVYGYTF.

Note on this clone: Compared with germline, one end of the junction differs, possibly owing to a read error. The rearrangement joins TRBV28 to TRBJ2-5, with D perhaps TRBD2 (5 bases). The germline V gene has CDR1 MDHEN and CDR2 SYDVKM. The CDR3 sequence is 14 residues long. The CDR3 nucleotides read TGTGCCAGCAGTTTGCCGGGGAACCAAGAAACCCAGTACTTC. This translates into CASSLPGNQETQYF.

V and J are TRBV25-1 and TRBJ2-2, with 9 bases aligning to TRBD2. The germline V gene encodes CDR1 MGHDK and CDR2 SYGVNS. This CDR3 spans 18 amino acids. J lost 4 bases, V lost 1 base, and 10 bases had no gene match. The CDR3 region is CASSELGLAGVRTGELFF. CDR3 DNA sequence: TGTGCCAGCAGTGAATTGGGGTTAGCGGGAGTGCGCACCGGGGAGCTGTTTTTT.

The table lists this clone with a few counts. V usage is TRBV6-5 and J usage is TRBJ2-5; 10 bases align to TRBD2. The CDR3 is made up of 14 amino acids. The trim removed 2 bases at V and 3 bases at J, leaving 0 bases unmatched. Germline CDR1 and CDR2: MNHEY and SVGAGI. The CDR3 coding sequence is TGTGCCAGCAGTTACGGACTAGCGGAAGAGACCCAGTACTTC. The encoded protein is CASSYGLAEETQYF.

This chain joins TRBV10-3 and TRBJ1-2; D gene ambiguous. Germline CDR1 reads ENHRY; CDR2 reads SYGVKD. V lost 4 bases, J lost 6 bases, and 9 bases lay in between. CDR3 length: 12 amino acids. In nucleotides, the CDR3 is TGTGCCATCAGTGTCCAGGCTAATGGCTACACCTTC. Translation gives CAISVQANGYTF.

This chain connects TRBV28 to TRBJ1-2; 7 bases match TRBD1. The CDR3 sequence is 13 residues long. The J segment lost 3 bases and the V segment lost 6 bases, leaving 4 bases of the junction unmatched. Germline assignment: CDR1 MDHEN and CDR2 SYDVKM. The CDR3 loop is CASSWTGYYGYTF. The CDR3 coding sequence is TGTGCCAGCAGCTGGACAGGATACTATGGCTACACCTTC.

The chain recombines TRBV4-3 with TRBJ2-1; perhaps TRBD2 as D (7 bases). From germline, CDR1 is LGHNA and CDR2 YSLEER. The V end lost 0 bases, the J end lost 2 bases, and 14 bases lay between the germline ends. The CDR3 extends over 17 amino acids. This CDR3 reads CASSQEVLGGAYNEQFF. In DNA, the CDR3 is TGCGCCAGCAGCCAAGAGGTTCTAGGGGGGGCCTACAATGAGCAGTTCTTC.

The chain recombines TRBV6-5 with TRBJ1-1, with a weak D call TRBD1 (6 bases). The germline V gene has CDR1 MNHEY and CDR2 SVGAGI. Trimming removed 6 bases from V and 6 bases from J, with 14 bases in between. The CDR3 loop spans 13 amino acids. The CDR3 DNA reads TGTGCCAGCAGCCGTACAGGGACGGCTGAAGCTTTCTTT. Translation: CASSRTGTAEAFF.

This rearrangement joins TRBV27 to TRBJ2-3, with TRBD2 identical over 7 bases. The CDR3 has 17 residues. The J segment lost 1 base and the V segment lost 7 bases, leaving 14 bases of the junction unmatched. Germline V gene data show CDR1 as MNHEY and CDR2 as SMNVEV (reference sequence). The CDR3 sequence is CASTNSFGGSRTDTQYF. CDR3 DNA sequence: TGTGCCAGCACCAATTCTTTCGGGGGGTCTCGCACAGATACGCAGTATTTT.

The chain employs TRBV5-6 and TRBJ2-6, with D perhaps matching TRBD1 (5 bases). CDR3 length: 15 amino acids. V gave up 2 bases and J gave up 4 bases, with 10 bases separating them. Germline V gene lookup returns CDR1 SGHDT and CDR2 YYEEEE. The CDR3 coding sequence is TGTGCCAGCAGCTTCCAGGGCGCGGGGGCCAACGTCCTGACTTTC. Translating it yields CASSFQGAGANVLTF.

This clone was detected once. The chain is built from TRBV27 and TRBJ1-2, with 8 bases that match TRBD1. This CDR3 is built from 15 residues. Germline CDR1 reads MNHEY; CDR2 reads SMNVEV (reference sequence). V trimming: 2 bases; J trimming: 8 bases; junction bases outside the gene matches: 10. CDR3 sequence reads: CASSLEGRGLRGYTF. In nucleotides, the CDR3 is TGTGCCAGCAGTTTAGAGGGCAGGGGGCTGAGAGGCTACACCTTC.

In this sample, this clone turned up a few times. V is TRBV7-2 and J is TRBJ2-3; D is possibly TRBD1 (6 bases). CDR3 size: 13 residues. V lost 7 bases, J lost 6 bases, and 14 bases lay in between. Germline V gives CDR1 SGHTA, CDR2 FQGNSA. CDR3 protein: CASTLQGTDTQYF. DNA of the CDR3: TGTGCCAGCACCTTGCAGGGGACGGATACGCAGTATTTT.

The table lists this clone with a count of one. The V gene is TRBV5-1, the J gene TRBJ1-4, with 7 bases lining up with TRBD1. CDR1 is SGHRS and CDR2 is YFSETQ in the germline V gene. The CDR3 is made up of 17 amino acids. After removal of 3 bases from V and 3 bases from J, the junction contained 11 bases not matched to a gene. CDR3 nucleotides: TGCGCCAGCAGCTCCACAGCACAGGGGTCCTCTAATGAAAAACTGTTTTTT. This encodes CASSSTAQGSSNEKLFF.

The table lists this clone with a count of one. The rearrangement uses TRBV5-6 and TRBJ2-3; TRBD2 matches 12 bases. Per germline, CDR1 SGHDT and CDR2 YYEEEE. The CDR3 is made up of 15 amino acids. The V gene end was trimmed by 3 bases and the J gene end by 5 bases; junction bases not matched to a gene: 4. DNA of the CDR3: TGTGCCAGCAGCTGGGGGACTAGCGGGCGAGATACGCAGTATTTT. This translates into CASSWGTSGRDTQYF. The variable domain in full, completed from reference TRBV5-6 and TRBJ2-3, reads DAGVTQSPTHLIKTRGQQVTLRCSPKSGHDTVSWYQQALGQGPQFIFQYYEEEERQRGNFPDRFSGHQFPNYSSELNVNALLLGDSALYLCASSWGTSGRDTQYFGPGTRLTVL.

The V and J genes are TRBV7-2 and TRBJ2-7, with D perhaps TRBD1 (5 bases). The germline V gene encodes CDR1 SGHTA and CDR2 FQGNSA. The V end was cut by 2 bases, the J end by 1 base, with 9 bases between. The CDR3 consists of 14 residues. The DNA of the CDR3 is TGTGCCAGCAGCTTAACAAGACAGTCCTACGAGCAGTACTTC. This gives the protein CASSLTRQSYEQYF.

The J gene is TRBJ2-5, the V gene TRBV6-5; 10 positions agree with TRBD2. Trimming cost V 2 bases and J 11 bases; bases outside gene matches: 8. The CDR3 has 14 amino acids. CDR1 is MNHEY and CDR2 is SVGAGI in the germline V gene. The DNA for the CDR3 is TGTGCCAGCAGTTACGGGACTAGCGTCCTGGAGCAGTACTTC. Its translation: CASSYGTSVLEQYF.

The chain carries TRBV20-1 and TRBJ2-3; D ambiguous. Germline V lookup: CDR1 DFQATT, CDR2 SNEGSKA (reference sequence). Between the trimmed V and J ends, which lost 4 bases and 0 bases, there was a span of 2 bases. The CDR3 runs to 11 residues. DNA of the CDR3: TGCAGTGCTACTAGCACAGATACGCAGTATTTT. Protein sequence: CSATSTDTQYF.

The chain combines TRBV23-1 with TRBJ2-7; D remains unclear. TRBV23-1 is labeled an ORF, and its function is uncertain. The CDR3 has 15 residues. The germline V and J ends were trimmed by 4 bases and 0 bases, with 13 bases remaining between them. CDR3 DNA sequence: TGCGCCAGCAGTCGCGGTGGCCGCAGCTCCTACGAGCAGTACTTC. As protein: CASSRGGRSSYEQYF.

This sequence joins TRBV15 and TRBJ2-1, with 7 bases identical to TRBD2. After removal of 5 bases from V and 10 bases from J, the junction contained 17 bases not matched to a gene. Germline values: CDR1 LNHNV, CDR2 YYDKDF (reference sequence). The CDR3 has 16 residues. CDR3 amino acids: CATSSPGTNPGGEQFF. The CDR3 region has the DNA TGTGCCACCAGCTCTCCCGGGACTAACCCCGGCGGGGAGCAGTTCTTC.

This chain joins TRBV2 and TRBJ2-7; TRBD1 might be the D (6 bases). V shed 10 bases and J shed 3 bases, with 16 bases lying between them. CDR1 and CDR2 from the germline V gene are SNHLY and FYNNEI. The CDR3 runs to 13 residues. The CDR3 nucleotides read TGTGCCACAGTGGGGGACAAGCTCTACGAGCAGTACTTC. Protein: CATVGDKLYEQYF.

V is TRBV6-5 and J is TRBJ1-2, with D possibly TRBD1 on 6 matching bases. The CDR3 is made up of 15 amino acids. Germline V gives CDR1 MNHEY, CDR2 SVGAGI. Trimming pared 2 bases from V and 0 bases from J, leaving 10 bases between. The CDR3 reads CASSYRTVANYGYTF. For the CDR3, the DNA is TGTGCCAGCAGTTACCGGACAGTAGCTAACTATGGCTACACCTTC.

V and J are TRBV11-2 and TRBJ2-1, with a possible D match to TRBD2 (5 bases). CDR1 is SGHAT and CDR2 is FQNNGV in the germline V gene. V gave up 7 bases and J gave up 2 bases, with 9 bases separating them. This CDR3 is 13 amino acids long. The DNA for the CDR3 is TGTGCCAGCAATTCCGGGGCCTACAATGAGCAGTTCTTC. Translation: CASNSGAYNEQFF. The variable domain in full, with the rest retrieved from reference TRBV11-2 and TRBJ2-1, is EAGVAQSPRYKIIEKRQSVAFWCNPISGHATLYWYQQILGQGPKLLIQFQNNGVVDDSQLPKDRFSAERLKGVDSTLKIQPAKLEDSAVYLCASNSGAYNEQFFGPGTRLTVL.

This clone was observed a few times. The V call is TRBV7-9, the J call TRBJ2-5, with TRBD1 identical over 9 bases. The CDR3 contains 13 residues. Trimming took 10 bases from V and 4 from J; bases not matched to a gene: 7. The V gene's germline CDR1 is SEHNR and CDR2 FQNEAQ (reference sequence). CDR3 sequence: CATILTGGETQYF. As DNA, the CDR3 is TGTGCCACCATCCTGACAGGGGGAGAGACCCAGTACTTC.

V usage is TRBV2 and J usage is TRBJ2-5, with 10 bases aligning to TRBD2. Germline V CDR1 and CDR2: SNHLY, FYNNEI. J lost 4 bases, V lost 4 bases, and 9 bases had no gene match. There are 16 residues in the CDR3. This CDR3 reads CASSVGLARGGETQYF. The DNA of the CDR3 is TGTGCCAGCAGTGTGGGACTAGCGAGGGGAGGAGAGACCCAGTACTTC. Supplemented by reference TRBV2 and TRBJ2-5, the full variable domain reads EPEVTQTPSHQVTQMGQEVILRCVPISNHLYFYWYRQILGQKVEFLVSFYNNEISEKSEIFDDQFSVERPDGSNFTLKIRSTKLEDSAMYFCASSVGLARGGETQYFGPGTRLLVL.